Shown below are 5 T cell receptor beta chains from a single sample sequenced in a study of blood T cell repertoires in COVID-19. Repertoires were generated with immunoSEQ multiplex PCR, while TCRdb's copy carries only in-frame clones and drops some. The sample lists around 280,000 clones, about 83% occurring once. The specimen was PBMCs or T cells enriched from blood (not recorded which). These receptors were taken from a woman in her forties who had recovered from COVID-19.

Only a few counts were recorded for this clone. This rearrangement joins TRBV30 to TRBJ2-7; TRBD2 matches at 7 bases. The germline V gene encodes CDR1 GTSNPN and CDR2 SVGIG (reference sequence). Trimming removed 0 bases from V and 5 bases from J; junction bases left unmatched: 1. The CDR3 covers 12 residues. CDR3 amino acids: CAWSVREDEQYF. The CDR3 DNA reads as TGTGCCTGGAGTGTACGGGAGGACGAGCAGTACTTC.

In its sample, this clone was seen a few times. The chain couples TRBV18 to TRBJ2-3; 11 nucleotides align to TRBD2. This CDR3 is 20 amino acids long. The J segment lost 0 bases and the V segment lost 3 bases, leaving 14 bases of the junction unmatched. Germline V gives CDR1 KGHSH, CDR2 LQKENI. The CDR3 region is CASSPRGPIAGGPSTDTQYF. CDR3 in DNA: TGTGCCAGCTCACCGCGTGGCCCCATAGCGGGAGGGCCTAGCACAGATACGCAGTATTTT.

This rearrangement joins TRBV10-3 to TRBJ2-5, with a tentative D call TRBD2 (6 bases). The CDR3 totals 13 residues. The germline gives CDR1 ENHRY, CDR2 SYGVKD. The V end lost 4 bases, the J end lost 3 bases, and 9 bases lay between the germline ends. CDR3 sequence reads: CAISATGEETQYF. CDR3 coding DNA: TGTGCCATCAGTGCCACGGGAGAAGAGACCCAGTACTTC.

This clone was recorded only once. The chain recombines TRBV27 with TRBJ2-5, with D possibly TRBD1 on 5 matching bases. In germline, CDR1 is MNHEY, CDR2 SMNVEV (reference sequence). The germline V and J ends were trimmed by 0 bases and 3 bases, with 8 bases remaining between them. The CDR3 runs 14 residues. In DNA, the CDR3 is TGTGCCAGCAGTTTATCCGCCAGGGAAGAGACCCAGTACTTC. This gives the protein CASSLSAREETQYF.

The CDR3 loop reads CASSQNYATYEQYF. The CDR3 DNA reads TGTGCCAGCAGCCAGAATTACGCCACCTACGAGCAGTACTTC. V is TRBV7-9 and J is TRBJ2-7; D uncertain. This CDR3 region has 14 residues. Trimming stripped 5 bases from V and 2 bases from J, with 13 bases between. CDR1 SEHNR and CDR2 FQNEAQ come from the germline V gene (reference sequence).